This T cell receptor beta chain was retrieved from a study of cytomegalovirus exposure and HLA in healthy donors. Study-level results: Listed as cytomegalovirus-associated were 164 TCR beta chains. A later analysis associated under 20,000 TCR beta sequences with HLA alleles at a 0.05 false discovery rate.

This clone was counted only a few times. What it binds is not known. It was with 60 Vbeta and 13 Jbeta primers that the PCR ran. Sequencing used immunoSEQ multiplex PCR; TCRdb keeps in-frame clones, though not all of them. The sample records about 180,000 clones, 75% being singletons. Likely unrecorded immune exposures existed in these nominally healthy donors. The V end was cut by 5 bases, the J end by 0 bases, with 10 bases between. Per germline, CDR1 LGHNT and CDR2 FRNRAP. The CDR3 is 14 residues long. Sequencing was performed on PBMCs. The chain couples TRBV12-5 to TRBJ1-1; D ambiguous. The TCR originated in a male donor in good health and CMV-seronegative. CDR3 sequence (DNA): TGTGCTAGTGGTCGAGACAAAGTGAACACTGAAGCTTTCTTT. Its protein is CASGRDKVNTEAFF.